The 16 T cell receptor beta chains below all came from one sample that was sequenced in a study of cytomegalovirus exposure and HLA in healthy donors. The primer mix had 60 Vbeta and 13 Jbeta primers. Profiling relied on immunoSEQ multiplex PCR, and the TCRdb table lists in-frame clones only, not all of them. The sample consists of about 110,000 clones, 71% of them appearing once. The sample consisted of PBMCs. These receptors all come from a female donor in good health and CMV-seronegative.

The chain couples TRBV5-8 to TRBJ1-2; D perhaps matches TRBD1 (6 bases). Deletions cut 3 bases from V and 1 base from J, with 13 bases between. This CDR3 region has 15 residues. Germline CDR1 is SGHTS and CDR2 is YDEGEE. For the CDR3, the DNA is TGTGCCAGCAGCTCGAGACAGGCCCGTAACTATGGCTACACCTTC. Its translation is CASSSRQARNYGYTF.

The chain's CDR3 is CAISYISGSNYEQYF. DNA for the CDR3: TGTGCCATCAGCTATATTAGCGGGAGTAACTACGAGCAGTACTTC. The V gene is TRBV10-3, the J gene TRBJ2-7, with TRBD2 identical over 9 bases. CDR1 and CDR2 from the germline V gene are ENHRY and SYGVKD. The V and J ends lost 6 bases and 3 bases, in that order; junction bases with no gene match: 9. The CDR3 extends over 15 amino acids.

The chain has TRBV5-8 and TRBJ2-1; TRBD2 agrees at 14 bases. V shed 5 bases, J shed 8 bases, and the junction held 12 bases outside the gene matches. There are 17 residues in the CDR3. Germline lookup yields CDR1 SGHTS and CDR2 YDEGEE. The CDR3 DNA sequence: TGTGCCAGCAGTTCCCGACTAGCGGGAGGGCCCTCGGATGAGCAGTTCTTC. This translates into CASSSRLAGGPSDEQFF.

This rearrangement joins TRBV2 to TRBJ2-2, with 7 bases aligning to TRBD1. The CDR3 is 13 residues long. Germline V lookup: CDR1 SNHLY, CDR2 FYNNEI. With V trimmed by 7 bases and J by 6 bases, 5 bases remained unmatched. CDR3 DNA sequence: TGTGCCAGCACTATACAGGGGTCCGGGGAGCTGTTTTTT. Translating it yields CASTIQGSGELFF.

The chain joins TRBV28 to TRBJ2-7; the match to TRBD1 covers 7 bases. From germline, CDR1 is MDHEN and CDR2 SYDVKM. CDR3 length: 12 amino acids. V was clipped by 3 bases and J by 4 bases; unmatched bases: 0. The DNA for the CDR3 is TGTGCCAGCAGTTTGACAGGGTACGAGCAGTACTTC. Amino acids: CASSLTGYEQYF.

This clone was detected a few times. This chain joins TRBV18 and TRBJ2-5; the match to TRBD2 covers 7 bases. The germline gives CDR1 KGHSH, CDR2 LQKENI. There are 13 residues in the CDR3. V lost 4 bases to trimming and J lost 5 bases; unmatched junction nucleotides: 4. The CDR3 DNA is TGTGCCAGCTCACTGTACGGGAGGGAGACCCAGTACTTC. Protein: CASSLYGRETQYF. The full variable domain, completed using reference TRBV18 and TRBJ2-5, is NAGVMQNPRHLVRRRGQEARLRCSPMKGHSHVYWYRQLPEEGLKFMVYLQKENIIDESGMPKERFSAEFPKEGPSILRIQQVVRGDSAAYFCASSLYGRETQYFGPGTRLLVL.

The rearrangement joins TRBV7-8 to TRBJ2-3, with D possibly TRBD2 on 5 matching bases. The CDR3 extends over 15 amino acids. CDR1 is SGHVS, CDR2 FQNEAQ, per germline. V lost 0 bases and J 8 bases, leaving 15 bases between the germline ends. CDR3 loop: CASSLADSSTGTQYF. The CDR3 DNA reads as TGTGCCAGCAGCTTAGCGGACTCTTCAACGGGTACGCAGTATTTT.

V gene TRBV19 combines with J gene TRBJ2-2; TRBD2 matches 7 bases. The V gene's germline CDR1 is LNHDA and CDR2 SQIVND (reference sequence). The CDR3 length is 15 residues. V was pared by 0 bases and J by 7 bases, with 5 bases of the junction left unmatched. The CDR3 region has the DNA TGTGCCAGTAGTATAGATCAGCGGGGCGGCGGGGAGCTGTTTTTT. It encodes CASSIDQRGGGELFF.

Written as DNA, the CDR3 is TGTGCCACCTTCCTTCACGAGCAGTACTTC. It codes for CATFLHEQYF. The J gene is TRBJ2-7, the V gene TRBV25-1; D is unclear. Germline CDR1 and CDR2: MGHDK and SYGVNS. The CDR3 has 10 residues. V was shortened by 10 bases and J by 5 bases, with 9 bases between the two germline ends.

This clone was seen only once. This sequence joins TRBV29-1 and TRBJ1-1; D gene ambiguous. CDR1 and CDR2 from the germline V gene are SQVTM and ANQGSEA. The CDR3 has 13 residues. The V and J ends lost 7 bases and 3 bases respectively, with 15 bases between them. In nucleotides, the CDR3 is TGCAGCGCCCAAAAGAGTCGAGACACTGAAGCTTTCTTT. Translating it yields CSAQKSRDTEAFF.

CDR3 amino acids: CSVPGTSGQETQYF. The DNA for the CDR3 is TGCAGCGTACCCGGGACTAGCGGACAAGAGACCCAGTACTTC. The chain joins TRBV29-1 to TRBJ2-5, with TRBD2 matching over 11 bases. The trim removed 6 bases at V and 2 bases at J, leaving 5 bases unmatched. Germline lookup yields CDR1 SQVTM and CDR2 ANQGSEA. This CDR3 is built from 14 residues.

Regarding this clone: Other DNA variants within this sample encode the same CDR3. J is TRBJ2-7 and V is TRBV9; TRBD1 matches at 7 bases. Germline V gives CDR1 SGDLS, CDR2 YYNGEE. The CDR3 extends over 13 amino acids. J gave up 5 bases and V 0 bases, and 2 bases lay outside the gene matches. The CDR3 loop reads CASSVGQGDEQYF. The CDR3, as DNA: TGTGCCAGCAGCGTAGGCCAGGGGGACGAGCAGTACTTC. The variable domain in full, with the rest retrieved from reference TRBV9 and TRBJ2-7, is DSGVTQTPKHLITATGQRVTLRCSPRSGDLSVYWYQQSLDQGLQFLIQYYNGEERAKGNILERFSAQQFPDLHSELNLSSLELGDSALYFCASSVGQGDEQYFGPGTRLTVT.

As to this clone: The junction departs from germline at one end; a sequencing error may be responsible. The chain joins TRBV7-9 to TRBJ1-1, with D uncertain. The V gene's germline CDR1 is SEHNR and CDR2 FQNEAQ (reference sequence). The CDR3 sequence is 12 residues long. CDR3 sequence reads: CSSSYGGTEAFF. DNA for the CDR3: TGTTCCAGCAGCTACGGAGGGACTGAAGCTTTCTTT.

The rearrangement joins TRBV7-2 to TRBJ2-1, with TRBD2 as a possible D gene (5 bases). Trimming removed 1 base from V and 3 bases from J, with 13 bases in between. CDR1 and CDR2 (germline): SGHTA, FQGNSA. CDR3 length: 16 residues. The CDR3 loop reads CASSLGGSLRYNEQFF. The CDR3 nucleotides are TGTGCCAGCAGCTTAGGTGGGAGTCTGCGCTACAATGAGCAGTTCTTC.

This chain uses TRBV5-1 with TRBJ2-3; maybe TRBD2 (6 bases). V lost 2 bases and J lost 3, with 13 bases in between. CDR1 SGHRS and CDR2 YFSETQ come from the germline V gene. This CDR3 is built from 15 residues. CDR3 in amino acids: CASSFGGGITDTQYF. In DNA, the CDR3 is TGCGCCAGCAGCTTTGGTGGCGGGATTACAGATACGCAGTATTTT.

This sequence joins TRBV7-2 and TRBJ2-1; 10 nucleotides line up with TRBD2. Germline CDR1 SGHTA, CDR2 FQGNSA. The CDR3 totals 15 residues. The trim removed 5 bases at V and 3 bases at J, leaving 4 bases unmatched. CDR3 region: CASSPSGGGYNEQFF. The CDR3 DNA is TGTGCCAGCAGCCCTAGCGGGGGTGGCTACAATGAGCAGTTCTTC.